These T cell receptor beta chains were read from a single sample in a study of blood T cell repertoires in COVID-19. Method: immunoSEQ multiplex PCR; TCRdb's copy keeps in-frame clones and lacks some. This sample has 150,000 to 200,000 clones, with about 91% found just once. Sequencing was done on a sample of PBMCs or T cells enriched from blood (not recorded which). Receptors were obtained from a middle-aged woman with acute COVID-19. The CDR3 runs from the conserved cysteine through the conserved F or W. The D gene is left open where the match is weak. Clone size is not always given. Where it is, it says once, few, many or a class for expanded clones.

v_gene	abundance	d_gene	j_gene	CDR3aa	CDR3nt
TRBV19	NA	NA	TRBJ1-5	CASSIDGGAQPQHF	TGTGCCAGTAGTATCGATGGGGGCGCGCAGCCCCAGCATTTT
TRBV29-1	NA	NA	TRBJ1-1	CSVEDGRGEAFF	TGCAGCGTTGAAGATGGCAGGGGTGAAGCTTTCTTT
TRBV27	NA	TRBD1	TRBJ1-1	CASSSRQGFGDTEAFF	TGTGCCAGCAGTTCTCGACAGGGTTTTGGTGACACTGAAGCTTTCTTT
TRBV10-2	NA	TRBD2	TRBJ2-7	CASSEKRGGTYEQYF	TGCGCCAGCAGTGAGAAACGGGGGGGTACCTACGAGCAGTACTTC
TRBV27	NA	NA	TRBJ1-5	CASRRQANSNQPQHF	TGTGCCAGCAGAAGACAGGCAAATAGCAATCAGCCCCAGCATTTT
TRBV2	NA	TRBD1	TRBJ1-6	CASSYEGTGSNSPLHF	TGTGCCAGCAGTTACGAAGGGACAGGGAGTAATTCACCCCTCCACTTT
TRBV7-9	NA	TRBD2	TRBJ2-1	CASHGLAGGNEQFF	TGTGCCAGCCATGGACTAGCGGGGGGCAATGAGCAGTTCTTC
TRBV14	NA	NA	TRBJ1-2	CASSQRSPQGSHGYTF	TGTGCCAGCAGCCAAAGATCCCCCCAGGGCAGCCATGGCTACACCTTC
TRBV18	NA	NA	TRBJ2-3	CASLKGSGSTDTQYF	TGTGCCAGCCTAAAAGGGAGCGGGAGCACAGATACGCAGTATTTT
TRBV29-1	NA	NA	TRBJ2-1	CSVLRSSYNEQFF	TGCAGCGTTTTGCGGAGCTCCTACAATGAGCAGTTCTTC
TRBV2	NA	NA	TRBJ2-1	CASIAPGAIEQFF	TGTGCCAGCATCGCACCGGGTGCGATTGAGCAGTTCTTC
TRBV9	once	NA	TRBJ2-5	CASSVGGGNQETQYF	TGTGCCAGCAGCGTAGGGGGAGGAAACCAAGAGACCCAGTACTTC
TRBV7-9	few	NA	TRBJ1-1	CASSLAEGETFF	TGTGCCAGCAGCTTAGCGGAGGGAGAAACTTTCTTT
TRBV7-9	NA	TRBD1	TRBJ1-4	CASSSTGGSEKLFF	TGTGCCAGCAGCTCGACAGGGGGCAGTGAAAAACTGTTTTTT
TRBV7-8	NA	NA	TRBJ2-1	CASSLGGYSYNEQFF	TGTGCCAGCAGCTTAGGCGGATACTCCTACAATGAGCAGTTCTTC
TRBV27	once	NA	TRBJ1-6	CASSPGETPNSPLHF	TGTGCCAGCAGTCCAGGGGAGACCCCTAATTCACCCCTCCACTTT
TRBV11-3	NA	NA	TRBJ2-7	CASSLGGGAYEQYF	TGTGCCAGCAGCTTAGGAGGGGGAGCCTACGAGCAGTACTTC
TRBV27	NA	NA	TRBJ2-7	CASSGTGSYYEQYF	TGTGCCAGCAGTGGGACTGGATCATACTACGAGCAGTACTTC
TRBV7-6	NA	TRBD1	TRBJ2-2	CASSLVPGTGGFSGELFF	TGTGCCAGCAGCTTAGTCCCCGGGACAGGGGGGTTCAGCGGGGAGCTGTTTTTT
TRBV19	NA	TRBD1	TRBJ2-7	CASSSAGTGSYEQYF	TGTGCCAGTAGTTCTGCCGGGACAGGCTCCTACGAGCAGTACTTC
TRBV7-3	NA	TRBD2	TRBJ2-1	CASSFSSGSFYEQFF	TGTGCCAGCAGCTTTTCTAGCGGGAGTTTCTATGAGCAGTTCTTC
TRBV7-2	NA	TRBD2	TRBJ2-7	CASSPGLAGYEQYF	TGTGCCAGCAGCCCGGGACTAGCGGGCTACGAGCAGTACTTC
TRBV18	NA	NA	TRBJ1-2	CASSPLPGNYGYTF	TGTGCCAGCTCACCACTCCCGGGGAACTATGGCTACACCTTC
TRBV18	NA	NA	TRBJ1-5	CASSPQKGDQPQHF	TGTGCCAGCTCACCACAAAAGGGGGATCAGCCCCAGCATTTT
TRBV10-3	NA	TRBD1	TRBJ2-1	CAVEAGTGYNEQFF	TGTGCCGTCGAGGCCGGGACAGGCTACAATGAGCAGTTCTTC
TRBV6-8	NA	TRBD1	TRBJ2-2	CASRTPGQGCGELFF	TGTGCCAGCAGAACTCCGGGACAGGGATGCGGGGAGCTGTTTTTT
TRBV7-3	once	TRBD1	TRBJ1-6	CASSWDRASPLHF	TGTGCCAGCAGCTGGGACAGGGCCTCACCCCTCCACTTT
TRBV19	NA	TRBD2	TRBJ2-2	CASSIGAGGLTGELFF	TGTGCCAGTAGTATAGGGGCGGGAGGACTTACCGGGGAGCTGTTTTTT
TRBV4-1	NA	NA	TRBJ1-2	CASSQGGGYGYTF	TGCGCCAGCAGCCAGGGAGGGGGCTATGGCTACACCTTC
TRBV7-8	NA	TRBD2	TRBJ2-7	CASSLGGGLSYEQYF	TGTGCCAGCTCCTTGGGGGGGGGACTCTCCTACGAGCAGTACTTC
TRBV6-4	once	TRBD1	TRBJ1-5	CASSDGQGLWEPQHF	TGTGCCAGCAGTGACGGACAGGGGCTTTGGGAACCCCAGCATTTT
TRBV5-1	NA	NA	TRBJ2-1	CASSSQQGRREQFF	TGCGCCAGCAGCTCCCAGCAGGGGCGGCGTGAGCAGTTCTTC
TRBV21-1	once	NA	TRBJ2-7	CARETGAYEQYF	TGTGCCAGAGAGACAGGGGCCTACGAGCAGTACTTC
TRBV5-1	NA	TRBD1	TRBJ2-7	CASTDEGAWEQYF	TGCGCCAGCACCGACGAGGGGGCGTGGGAGCAGTACTTC
TRBV19	NA	NA	TRBJ1-5	CASSLGAGNQPQHF	TGTGCCAGTAGCCTAGGGGCGGGCAATCAGCCCCAGCATTTT
TRBV29-1	NA	TRBD2	TRBJ2-1	CSVGTSGYNEQFF	TGCAGCGTTGGGACTAGCGGATACAATGAGCAGTTCTTC
TRBV20-1	NA	TRBD1	TRBJ1-1	CSAGTDTEAFF	TGCAGTGCCGGGACAGACACTGAAGCTTTCTTT
TRBV5-1	NA	NA	TRBJ2-5	CASSLGGGETQYF	TGCGCCAGCAGCTTAGGTGGAGGGGAGACCCAGTACTTC
TRBV12-3/TRBV12-4	NA	NA	TRBJ2-7	CASSLGSGEQYF	TGTGCCAGCAGTTTAGGGTCAGGCGAGCAGTACTTC
TRBV18	NA	NA	TRBJ2-5	CASSPHSGGQETQYF	TGTGCCAGCTCACCACATAGCGGCGGTCAGGAGACCCAGTACTTC
TRBV9	NA	NA	TRBJ2-5	CASSVGPTEETQYF	TGTGCCAGCAGCGTAGGGCCCACAGAAGAGACCCAGTACTTC
TRBV19	NA	TRBD2	TRBJ2-7	CASSNQTSGVSYEQYF	TGTGCCAGTAGTAACCAGACTAGCGGGGTCTCCTACGAGCAGTACTTC
TRBV18	NA	NA	TRBJ1-1	CASSTKSGVDTEAFF	TGTGCCAGCTCAACAAAAAGCGGGGTAGACACTGAAGCTTTCTTT
TRBV5-1	NA	TRBD1	TRBJ2-2	CASSSRTGTTGELFF	TGCGCCAGCAGCTCCAGGACAGGGACCACCGGGGAGCTGTTTTTT
TRBV4-3	once	TRBD1	TRBJ1-2	CASSQETGVYGYTF	TGCGCCAGCAGCCAAGAGACAGGGGTTTATGGCTACACCTTC
TRBV19	NA	NA	TRBJ1-2	CASTIGRGWRTANYGYTF	TGTGCCAGTACCATAGGTAGGGGTTGGCGCACGGCGAACTATGGCTACACCTTC
TRBV2	NA	TRBD1	TRBJ1-5	CASTTDRTSNQPQHF	TGTGCCAGCACGACGGACAGGACTAGCAATCAGCCCCAGCATTTT
TRBV3-1/TRBV3-2	NA	TRBD2	TRBJ2-1	CASSQEYWALPSGNEQFF	TGTGCCAGCAGCCAAGAATACTGGGCCCTCCCTAGCGGAAATGAGCAGTTCTTC
TRBV19	NA	TRBD1	TRBJ1-2	CASSTPGGSGYTF	TGTGCCAGTAGTACGCCAGGGGGCTCTGGCTACACCTTC
TRBV6-1	NA	TRBD1	TRBJ2-7	CASSEGSGGPYEQYF	TGTGCCAGCAGTGAAGGATCAGGGGGCCCCTACGAGCAGTACTTC
TRBV3-1/TRBV3-2	NA	NA	TRBJ1-2	CASSQRYSGTYGYTF	TGTGCCAGCAGCCAAAGATACTCAGGAACATATGGCTACACCTTC
TRBV5-1	NA	NA	TRBJ1-4	CASSLRTANEKLFF	TGCGCCAGCAGCTTAAGGACAGCTAATGAAAAACTGTTTTTT
TRBV28	NA	NA	TRBJ1-5	CASTVGGVRSNQPQHF	TGTGCCAGCACCGTGGGGGGAGTTCGGAGCAATCAGCCCCAGCATTTT
TRBV15	NA	NA	TRBJ1-4	CATSRSTNEKLFF	TGTGCCACCAGCAGATCGACAAATGAAAAACTGTTTTTT
TRBV24-1	NA	TRBD2	TRBJ2-3	CATSSNSPGGGTDTQYF	TGTGCCACCAGCTCCAATAGTCCGGGCGGGGGGACAGATACGCAGTATTTT
TRBV13	NA	TRBD1	TRBJ1-2	CASSRSGTGGSYGYTF	TGTGCCAGCAGCAGATCCGGGACAGGGGGTAGCTATGGCTACACCTTC
TRBV7-9	NA	NA	TRBJ2-7	CASSLGQGGSYEQYF	TGTGCCAGCAGCTTAGGCCAGGGGGGATCCTACGAGCAGTACTTC
TRBV5-1	NA	TRBD2	TRBJ2-3	CASSLDGGGAGDTQYF	TGCGCCAGCAGCTTGGACGGCGGGGGGGCCGGAGATACGCAGTATTTT
TRBV27	NA	TRBD1	TRBJ1-2	CASRDGGGGYGYTF	TGTGCCAGCAGAGACGGAGGGGGCGGCTATGGCTACACCTTC